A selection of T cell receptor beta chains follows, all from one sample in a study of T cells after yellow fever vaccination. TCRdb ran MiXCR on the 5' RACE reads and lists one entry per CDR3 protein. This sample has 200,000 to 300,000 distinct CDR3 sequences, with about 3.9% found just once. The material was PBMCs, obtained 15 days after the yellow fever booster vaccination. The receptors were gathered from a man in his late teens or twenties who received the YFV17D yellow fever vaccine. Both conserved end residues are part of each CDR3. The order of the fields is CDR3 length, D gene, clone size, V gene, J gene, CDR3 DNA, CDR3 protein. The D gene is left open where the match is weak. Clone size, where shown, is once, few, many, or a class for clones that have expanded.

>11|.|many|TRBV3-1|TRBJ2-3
TGTGCCAGCAGAAACACAGATACGCAGTATTTT
CASRNTDTQYF
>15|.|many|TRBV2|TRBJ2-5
TGTGCCAGCAGTCCCCCACCACACCTCCAAGAGACCCAGTACTTC
CASSPPPHLQETQYF
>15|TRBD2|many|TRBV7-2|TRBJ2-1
TGTGCCAGCAGCTTTAGCGGGGCCTCCTACAATGAGCAGTTCTTC
CASSFSGASYNEQFF
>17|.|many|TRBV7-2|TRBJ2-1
TGTGCCAGCAGCTTAAGTTTTAGCGGAAGCTCCTACAATGAGCAGTTCTTC
CASSLSFSGSSYNEQFF
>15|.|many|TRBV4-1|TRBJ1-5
TGCGCCAGCAGCCAAGGTCCTTTGGTTGATCAGCCCCAGCATTTT
CASSQGPLVDQPQHF
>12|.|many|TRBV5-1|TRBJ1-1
TGCGCCAGCAGCTTGGTAAGGGGTGAAGCTTTCTTT
CASSLVRGEAFF
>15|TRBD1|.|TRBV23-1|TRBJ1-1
TGCGCCAGCAGCGCGCTTCGGGACAGGAACACTGAAGCTTTCTTT
CASSALRDRNTEAFF
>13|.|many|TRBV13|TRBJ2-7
TGTGCCAGCAGTAGGGATCTGCCCTACGAGCAGTACTTC
CASSRDLPYEQYF
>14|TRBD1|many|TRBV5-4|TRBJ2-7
TGTGCCAGCAGCGCGACAGGGGGTCTCGACGAGCAGTACTTC
CASSATGGLDEQYF
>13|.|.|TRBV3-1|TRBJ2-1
TGTGCCAGCAGCCAATTGAACGGGGATGAGCAGTTCTTC
CASSQLNGDEQFF
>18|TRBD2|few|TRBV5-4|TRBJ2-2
TGTGCCAGCAGCTTGGGACTAGCGGGGGGGCCGAACACCGGGGAGCTGTTTTTT
CASSLGLAGGPNTGELFF
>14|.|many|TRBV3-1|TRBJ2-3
TGTGCCAGCAGCCAAGAGGGAGCACCAGATACGCAGTATTTT
CASSQEGAPDTQYF
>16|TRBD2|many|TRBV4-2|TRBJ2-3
TGTGCCAGCAGCCAAGCGGCTAGCGGTGTCGCAGATACGCAGTATTTT
CASSQAASGVADTQYF
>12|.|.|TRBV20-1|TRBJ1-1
TGCAGGGGACTCAGGGGCCCCGCTGAAGCTTTCTTT
CRGLRGPAEAFF
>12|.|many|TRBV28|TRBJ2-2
TGTGCCAGCAGTTGGGGCCTCAGGGAGCTGTTTTTT
CASSWGLRELFF
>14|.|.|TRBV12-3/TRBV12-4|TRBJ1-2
TGTGCCAGCAGCCCTAATGGGGCAGGGGAAGGCTACACCTTC
CASSPNGAGEGYTF
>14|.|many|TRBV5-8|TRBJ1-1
TGTGCCAGCAGCTTGGGCAGGGCAAGTACTGAAGCTTTCTTT
CASSLGRASTEAFF
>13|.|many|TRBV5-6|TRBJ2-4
TGTGCCAGCAGCCGACCCCACCAAAACATTCAGTACTTC
CASSRPHQNIQYF
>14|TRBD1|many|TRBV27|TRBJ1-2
TGTGCCAGCATTGCAGGGGGTGTTATCTATGGCTACACCTTC
CASIAGGVIYGYTF
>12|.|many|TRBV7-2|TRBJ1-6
TGTGCCAGCAGCTCTCCGTGGTCACCCCTCCACTTT
CASSSPWSPLHF
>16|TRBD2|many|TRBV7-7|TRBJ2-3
TGTGCTAGCAGCTTATACTTCGGGGGGAGGACAGATACGCAGTATTTT
CASSLYFGGRTDTQYF
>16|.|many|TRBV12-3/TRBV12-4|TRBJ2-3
TGTGCCAGCGACTTGGACGGGGTGAAGAGCACAGATACGCAGTATTTT
CASDLDGVKSTDTQYF
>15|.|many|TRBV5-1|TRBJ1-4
TGCGCCAGCAGCTTCGGCGCAGCGGGGGGTGAAAAACTGTTTTTT
CASSFGAAGGEKLFF
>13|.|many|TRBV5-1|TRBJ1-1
TGCGCCAGCAGAGATGGTTGGGGCACTGAAGCTTTCTTT
CASRDGWGTEAFF
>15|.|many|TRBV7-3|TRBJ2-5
TGTGCCAGCAGCTTAACGGGCAGGGGACAAGAGACCCAGTACTTC
CASSLTGRGQETQYF
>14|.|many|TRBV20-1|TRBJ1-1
TGCAGTCTTCCAAACCGGGACGGCAACACTGAAGCTTTCTTT
CSLPNRDGNTEAFF
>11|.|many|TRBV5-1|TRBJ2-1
TGCGCCAGCATTGCCAACAATGAGCAGTTCTTC
CASIANNEQFF
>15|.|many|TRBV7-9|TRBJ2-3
TGTGCCAGCACCGTACCGGACCGTACGGACGATACGCAGTATTTT
CASTVPDRTDDTQYF
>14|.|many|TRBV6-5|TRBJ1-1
TGTGCCGCGGGTCGAGGGGGAGGGTACACTGAAGCTTTCTTT
CAAGRGGGYTEAFF
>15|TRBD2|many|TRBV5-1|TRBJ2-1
TGCGCCAGCAGCCCCTTTGCGGGGGGCCCCAATGAGCAGTTCTTC
CASSPFAGGPNEQFF
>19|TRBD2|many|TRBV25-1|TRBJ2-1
TGTGCCAGCAGTGCCGAGACTAGCGGGGGGAAGTTATCCTACAATGAGCAGTTCTTC
CASSAETSGGKLSYNEQFF